A selection of T cell receptor beta chains follows, all from one sample in a study of cytomegalovirus exposure and HLA in healthy donors. Only in-frame clones appear in the TCRdb table, and some are missing; sequencing was by immunoSEQ multiplex PCR. Of 85,000 to 95,000 clones listed, roughly 70% are singletons. Specimen: PBMCs. These receptors all stem from a man aged 30 to 45 in good health and CMV-seropositive. The CDR3 runs from the conserved cysteine through the conserved F or W.

v_gene: TRBV5-1
j_gene: TRBJ1-4
CDR3aa: CASSLNPVDNNEKLFF

v_gene: TRBV27
j_gene: TRBJ1-3
CDR3aa: CASSLGGGTGNTIYF

v_gene: TRBV11-3
j_gene: TRBJ2-5
CDR3aa: CASSLVGGTSGETQYF

v_gene: TRBV4-3
j_gene: TRBJ1-3
CDR3aa: CASSQQGSGNTIYF

v_gene: TRBV5-4
j_gene: TRBJ2-7
CDR3aa: CASSRGTGSYEQYF

v_gene: TRBV27
j_gene: TRBJ1-1
CDR3aa: CASSRDNLNTEAFF

v_gene: TRBV9
j_gene: TRBJ1-1
CDR3aa: CASSPGLLNTEAFF

v_gene: TRBV11-2
j_gene: TRBJ2-6
CDR3aa: CASSPGQGSLSGANVLTF

v_gene: TRBV19
j_gene: TRBJ1-5
CDR3aa: CASTTLTGSNQPQHF

v_gene: TRBV7-9
j_gene: TRBJ1-1
CDR3aa: CASGTGNTEAFF

v_gene: TRBV9
j_gene: TRBJ1-2
CDR3aa: CASSEAGTDGYTF

v_gene: TRBV6-6
j_gene: TRBJ2-1
CDR3aa: CASSYGTGLYNEQFF

v_gene: TRBV27
j_gene: TRBJ2-3
CDR3aa: CASCSSPGLAGFSTDTQYF

v_gene: TRBV4-3
j_gene: TRBJ2-1
CDR3aa: CASSQVGAYNEQFF

v_gene: TRBV5-4
j_gene: TRBJ1-1
CDR3aa: CATLGTPGTEAFF

v_gene: TRBV5-1
j_gene: TRBJ1-2
CDR3aa: CASSLFTDREQGGYTF

v_gene: TRBV10-3
j_gene: TRBJ2-3
CDR3aa: CAISEGGADTQYF

v_gene: TRBV18
j_gene: TRBJ2-7
CDR3aa: CASSPGSTGGIREQYF

v_gene: TRBV2
j_gene: TRBJ2-6
CDR3aa: CASTQEGRSGANVLTF

v_gene: TRBV2
j_gene: TRBJ1-1
CDR3aa: CASSVSQGGEAFF

v_gene: TRBV5-1
j_gene: TRBJ2-1
CDR3aa: CASSFTGYNEQFF

v_gene: TRBV25-1
j_gene: TRBJ2-7
CDR3aa: CASSGSGSSYEQYF

v_gene: TRBV15
j_gene: TRBJ2-7
CDR3aa: CATSRAISSYEQYF

v_gene: TRBV29-1
j_gene: TRBJ2-1
CDR3aa: CSVGGGEYNEQFF

v_gene: TRBV10-1
j_gene: TRBJ2-7
CDR3aa: CASTVGATTYYEQYF

v_gene: TRBV6-6
j_gene: TRBJ2-1
CDR3aa: CASFAGGEQFF

v_gene: TRBV9
j_gene: TRBJ2-2
CDR3aa: CASSAGDGGQGTGELFF

v_gene: TRBV7-2
j_gene: TRBJ1-1
CDR3aa: CASSLLGTANTEAFF

v_gene: TRBV7-9
j_gene: TRBJ2-7
CDR3aa: CASSLGASGRNGEQYF

v_gene: TRBV6-4
j_gene: TRBJ2-1
CDR3aa: CASSDGRGGGSEQFF

v_gene: TRBV9
j_gene: TRBJ1-1
CDR3aa: CASSAATLLNTEAFF

v_gene: TRBV7-9
j_gene: TRBJ2-1
CDR3aa: CASSSGTSGYNEQFF

v_gene: TRBV6-5
j_gene: TRBJ2-1
CDR3aa: CASSYSGTGSYNEQFF

v_gene: TRBV18
j_gene: TRBJ1-3
CDR3aa: CASSGGTGAGNTIYF

v_gene: TRBV5-6
j_gene: TRBJ2-7
CDR3aa: CASSLTRANEQYF

v_gene: TRBV5-1
j_gene: TRBJ2-1
CDR3aa: CASSLEGVNNEQFF

v_gene: TRBV7-9
j_gene: TRBJ1-1
CDR3aa: CASSAGARTEAFF

v_gene: TRBV5-1
j_gene: TRBJ2-7
CDR3aa: CASSAGYEQYF

v_gene: TRBV10-3
j_gene: TRBJ1-5
CDR3aa: CAISESRGSNQPQHF

v_gene: TRBV5-1
j_gene: TRBJ1-4
CDR3aa: CASSLGSAGTNEKLFF

v_gene: TRBV5-4
j_gene: TRBJ2-7
CDR3aa: CASSYGLAGGVYFEQYF

v_gene: TRBV27
j_gene: TRBJ2-7
CDR3aa: CASSLSPQGGYEQYF

v_gene: TRBV30
j_gene: TRBJ1-6
CDR3aa: CAWSPHRGKDSPLHF

v_gene: TRBV6-6
j_gene: TRBJ1-1
CDR3aa: CASSGGRGEPTEAFF

v_gene: TRBV7-3
j_gene: TRBJ2-1
CDR3aa: CASSVGLAELNEQFF

v_gene: TRBV5-6
j_gene: TRBJ1-5
CDR3aa: CASSSDRGTQPQHF

v_gene: TRBV6-1
j_gene: TRBJ2-7
CDR3aa: CASSEPRWGSEMQYF